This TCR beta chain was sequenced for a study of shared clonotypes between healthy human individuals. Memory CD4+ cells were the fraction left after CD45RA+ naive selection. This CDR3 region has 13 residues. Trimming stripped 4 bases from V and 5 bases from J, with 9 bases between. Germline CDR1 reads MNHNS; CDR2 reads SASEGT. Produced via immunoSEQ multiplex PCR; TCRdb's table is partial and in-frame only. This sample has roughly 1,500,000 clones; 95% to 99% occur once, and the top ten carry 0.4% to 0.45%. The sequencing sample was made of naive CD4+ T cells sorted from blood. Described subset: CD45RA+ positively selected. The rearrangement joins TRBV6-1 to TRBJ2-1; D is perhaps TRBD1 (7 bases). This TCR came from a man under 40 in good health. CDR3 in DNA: TGTGCCAGCAGTGCCAGGGGGGACAATGAGCAGTTCTTC. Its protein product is CASSARGDNEQFF.